These 13 T cell receptor beta chains originate from one sample sequenced in a study of blood T cell repertoires in COVID-19 (dated by TCRdb to about 2020). The library relied on the immunoSEQ multiplex PCR assay. TCRdb carries this immuneACCESS record with in-frame sequences only. Its versions omit some clonotypes, under half of them owing to an unresolved V gene in the studies checked, with the rest unexplained. Here the sample has about 300,000 clones; about 89% occur a single time. Approximately 1.5% of the sample goes to the ten largest clones. The sequencing input was peripheral blood. The receptors here all came from a woman aged 40 to 55 who had recovered from COVID-19.

The genes are TRBV5-1 and TRBJ2-3; 10 bases are shared with TRBD1. Germline V gives CDR1 SGHRS, CDR2 YFSETQ. Losses at the gene ends were 2 bases for V and 4 bases for J; bases not matched to a gene: 4. The CDR3 has 15 residues. CDR3 amino acids: CASSFAGTGADTQYF. In nucleotides, the CDR3 is TGCGCCAGCAGCTTCGCCGGGACAGGGGCAGATACGCAGTATTTT.

The rearrangement uses TRBV29-1 and TRBJ1-1, with 11 nucleotides matching TRBD1. The V gene end was trimmed by 7 bases and the J gene end by 3 bases; junction bases not matched to a gene: 7. The CDR3 covers 14 residues. Germline V gene data show CDR1 as SQVTM and CDR2 as ANQGSEA. CDR3 bases: TGCAGCGCCGAAAGGGGACAGGGGGACACTGAAGCTTTCTTT. Its protein product is CSAERGQGDTEAFF.

This clone was counted once. The rearrangement uses TRBV10-3 and TRBJ1-1, with a weak D call TRBD1 (5 bases). The CDR3 loop spans 13 amino acids. The germline V gene encodes CDR1 ENHRY and CDR2 SYGVKD. V lost 3 bases to trimming and J lost 5 bases, with 10 bases between them. The CDR3 DNA reads as TGTGCCATCAGTGAAGGGGTTAGGACTGAAGCTTTCTTT. Protein: CAISEGVRTEAFF.

The rearrangement uses TRBV6-1 and TRBJ2-7, with D tentatively TRBD2 (7 bases). This CDR3 has 18 amino acids. Germline V gene data show CDR1 as MNHNS and CDR2 as SASEGT. V lost 1 base and J lost 0, with 19 bases in between. As DNA, the CDR3 is TGTGCCAGCAGTGAAGTAGGGCCTAGGGGGGGGAGCTCCTACGAGCAGTACTTC. It specifies CASSEVGPRGGSSYEQYF.

The table lists this clone with a few counts. J is TRBJ1-6 and V is TRBV2; D call uncertain. V was pared by 6 bases and J by 0 bases, with 9 bases between. The CDR3 contains 15 residues. Germline V gene data show CDR1 as SNHLY and CDR2 as FYNNEI. The CDR3 DNA is TGTGCCAGCAGAAGTACTGGCTCCTATAATTCACCCCTCCACTTT. It yields the protein CASRSTGSYNSPLHF.

The CDR3 DNA follows: TGTGCCAGCAGCTTCAAAGGAGATCAGCCCCAGCATTTT. Encoded protein: CASSFKGDQPQHF. The chain employs TRBV7-9 and TRBJ1-5, with D uncertain. The CDR3 consists of 13 residues. The V and J ends lost 3 bases and 5 bases respectively, with 8 bases between them. CDR1 SEHNR and CDR2 FQNEAQ come from the germline V gene (reference sequence). The full variable domain, with the rest looked up from reference TRBV7-9 and TRBJ1-5, is DTGVSQNPRHKITKRGQNVTFRCDPISEHNRLYWYRQTLGQGPEFLTYFQNEAQLEKSRLLSDRFSAERPKGSFSTLEIQRTEQGDSAMYLCASSFKGDQPQHFGDGTRLSIL.

The gene calls are TRBV6-5 and TRBJ2-7; weak D call: TRBD2 (6 bases). The ends were cut back, 6 bases at V and 4 bases at J, with 19 bases in the middle. Germline CDR1 is MNHEY and CDR2 is SVGAGI. CDR3 size: 15 residues. For the CDR3, the DNA is TGTGCCAGCAGCCTCACCCGGGACTCCACATACGAGCAGTACTTC. Its protein is CASSLTRDSTYEQYF.

This chain uses TRBV7-2 with TRBJ1-1, with D unresolved. There are 13 residues in the CDR3. Germline V gene sequence: CDR1 SGHTA, CDR2 FQGNSA. V gave up 5 bases and J gave up 4 bases, with 11 bases separating them. CDR3 sequence reads: CASSPLLATEAFF. CDR3 coding DNA: TGTGCCAGCAGCCCGCTTCTGGCCACTGAAGCTTTCTTT.

This clone was detected only a few times. This chain joins TRBV5-4 and TRBJ2-3; 10 bases fit TRBD2. This CDR3 comprises 18 residues. Trimming at V came to 4 bases and at J to 5 bases, leaving 16 bases not matched to a gene. Germline CDR1 and CDR2: SGHNT and YYREEE (reference sequence). CDR3 in amino acids: CASSPVPWSGGAKDTQYF. The CDR3 region has the DNA TGTGCCAGCAGCCCGGTCCCATGGAGCGGGGGGGCCAAAGATACGCAGTATTTT.

J is TRBJ2-3 and V is TRBV4-3; 7 bases fit TRBD2. This CDR3 is 17 amino acids long. Germline V gene data show CDR1 as LGHNA and CDR2 as YSLEER. Losses at the gene ends were 2 bases for V and 2 bases for J; bases not matched to a gene: 10. CDR3 coding DNA: TGCGCCAGCAGCCAACTACCTTTAGCGGGCGCCACAGATACGCAGTATTTT. This gives the protein CASSQLPLAGATDTQYF.

This clone came up a few times. The rearrangement uses TRBV30 and TRBJ2-2; D may be TRBD2 (5 bases). There are 13 residues in the CDR3. V lost 0 bases to trimming and J lost 6 bases, with 8 bases between them. CDR1 is GTSNPN, CDR2 SVGIG, per germline (reference sequence). The CDR3, as DNA: TGTGCCTGGAGTGTACAGAGGGCCGGGGAGCTGTTTTTT. It yields the protein CAWSVQRAGELFF.

This rearrangement joins TRBV7-6 to TRBJ1-2; TRBD1 agrees at 11 bases. CDR3 length: 14 residues. V was clipped by 5 bases and J by 8 bases; unmatched bases: 7. The germline gives CDR1 SGHVS, CDR2 FNYEAQ. The CDR3 bases are TGTGCCAGCAGCACCGGACAGGGGGCTAGAGGCTACACCTTC. Translated, it gives CASSTGQGARGYTF.

The chain uses TRBV7-9 and TRBJ2-7, with D uncertain. Germline V lookup: CDR1 SEHNR, CDR2 FQNEAQ (reference sequence). The CDR3 sequence is 13 residues long. V was cut by 3 bases and J by 4 bases, with 10 bases left in between. Written as DNA, the CDR3 is TGTGCCAGCAGCTTGGGCAGGAATTACGAGCAGTACTTC. This encodes CASSLGRNYEQYF. Full variable domain (outside the CDR3, taken from reference TRBV7-9 and TRBJ2-7): DTGVSQNPRHKITKRGQNVTFRCDPISEHNRLYWYRQTLGQGPEFLTYFQNEAQLEKSRLLSDRFSAERPKGSFSTLEIQRTEQGDSAMYLCASSLGRNYEQYFGPGTRLTVT.